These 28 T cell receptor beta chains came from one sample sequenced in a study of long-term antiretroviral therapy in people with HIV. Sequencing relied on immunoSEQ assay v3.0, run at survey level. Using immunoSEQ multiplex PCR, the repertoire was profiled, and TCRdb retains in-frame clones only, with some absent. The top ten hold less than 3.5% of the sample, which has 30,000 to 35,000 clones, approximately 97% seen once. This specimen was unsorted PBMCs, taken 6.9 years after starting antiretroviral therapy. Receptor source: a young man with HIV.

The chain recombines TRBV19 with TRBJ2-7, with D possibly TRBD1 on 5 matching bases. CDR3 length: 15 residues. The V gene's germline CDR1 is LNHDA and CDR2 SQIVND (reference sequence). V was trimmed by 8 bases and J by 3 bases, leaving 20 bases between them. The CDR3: CASETRVGVIYEQYF. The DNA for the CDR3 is TGTGCCAGTGAGACCAGGGTTGGCGTAATCTACGAGCAGTACTTC.

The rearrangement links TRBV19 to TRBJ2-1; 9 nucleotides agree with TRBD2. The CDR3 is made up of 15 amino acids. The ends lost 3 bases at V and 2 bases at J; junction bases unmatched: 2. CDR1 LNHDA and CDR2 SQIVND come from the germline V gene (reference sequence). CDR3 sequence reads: CASSISSGTYNEQFF. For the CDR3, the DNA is TGTGCCAGTAGTATCTCTAGCGGGACCTACAATGAGCAGTTCTTC.

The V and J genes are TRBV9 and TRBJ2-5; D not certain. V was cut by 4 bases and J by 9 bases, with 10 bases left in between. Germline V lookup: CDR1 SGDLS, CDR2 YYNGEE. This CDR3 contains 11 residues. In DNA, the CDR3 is TGTGCCAGCAGCTCTCCCGGCCCCCAGTACTTC. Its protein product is CASSSPGPQYF.

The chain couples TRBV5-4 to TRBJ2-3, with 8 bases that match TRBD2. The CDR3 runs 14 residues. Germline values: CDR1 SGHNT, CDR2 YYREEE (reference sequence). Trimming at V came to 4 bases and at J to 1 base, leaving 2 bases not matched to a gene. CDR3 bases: TGTGCCAGCAGCCAAGCGGGAGGCACAGATACGCAGTATTTT. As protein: CASSQAGGTDTQYF.

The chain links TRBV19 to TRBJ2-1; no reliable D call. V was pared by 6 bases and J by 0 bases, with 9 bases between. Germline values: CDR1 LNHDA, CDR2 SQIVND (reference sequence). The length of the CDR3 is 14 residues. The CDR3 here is CASSQSFSYNEQFF. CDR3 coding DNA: TGTGCCAGTAGCCAATCATTCTCCTACAATGAGCAGTTCTTC.

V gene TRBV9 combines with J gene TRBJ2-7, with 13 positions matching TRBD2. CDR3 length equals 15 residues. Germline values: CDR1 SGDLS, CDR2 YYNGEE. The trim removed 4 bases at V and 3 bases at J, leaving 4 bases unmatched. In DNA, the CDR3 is TGTGCCAGCAGCAGTGGGACTAGCGGGAACTACGAGCAGTACTTC. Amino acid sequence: CASSSGTSGNYEQYF.

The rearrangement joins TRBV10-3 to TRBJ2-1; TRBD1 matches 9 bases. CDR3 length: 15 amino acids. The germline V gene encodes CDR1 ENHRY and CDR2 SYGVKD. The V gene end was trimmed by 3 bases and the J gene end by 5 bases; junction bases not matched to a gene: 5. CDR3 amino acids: CAISDGQGQDNEQFF. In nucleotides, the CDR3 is TGTGCCATCAGTGATGGACAGGGGCAGGACAATGAGCAGTTCTTC.

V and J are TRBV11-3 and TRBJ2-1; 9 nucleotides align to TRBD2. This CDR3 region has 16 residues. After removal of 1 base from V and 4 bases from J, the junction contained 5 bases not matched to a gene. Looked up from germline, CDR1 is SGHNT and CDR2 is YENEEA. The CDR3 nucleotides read TGTGCCAGCAGCTTAGCCCCGACTAGCGGATACAATGAGCAGTTCTTC. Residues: CASSLAPTSGYNEQFF.

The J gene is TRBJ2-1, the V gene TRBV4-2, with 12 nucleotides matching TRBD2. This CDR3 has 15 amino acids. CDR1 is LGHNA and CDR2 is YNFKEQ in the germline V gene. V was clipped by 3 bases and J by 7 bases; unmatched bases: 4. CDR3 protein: CASSQTSGSRNEQFF. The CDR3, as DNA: TGTGCCAGCAGCCAGACTAGCGGGAGTCGTAATGAGCAGTTCTTC.

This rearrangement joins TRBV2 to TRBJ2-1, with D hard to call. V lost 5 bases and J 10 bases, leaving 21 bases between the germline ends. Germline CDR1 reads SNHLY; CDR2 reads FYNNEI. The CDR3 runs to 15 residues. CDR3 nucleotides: TGTGCCAGCAGTCTCCCCCCTCTCGATGCCGAGGAGCAGTTCTTC. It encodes CASSLPPLDAEEQFF.

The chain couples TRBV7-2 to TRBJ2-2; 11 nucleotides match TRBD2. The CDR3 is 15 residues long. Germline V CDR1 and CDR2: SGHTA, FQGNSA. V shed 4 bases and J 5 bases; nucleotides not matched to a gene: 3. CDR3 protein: CASSWTSGPTGELFF. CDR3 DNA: TGTGCCAGCAGCTGGACTAGCGGGCCAACCGGGGAGCTGTTTTTT.

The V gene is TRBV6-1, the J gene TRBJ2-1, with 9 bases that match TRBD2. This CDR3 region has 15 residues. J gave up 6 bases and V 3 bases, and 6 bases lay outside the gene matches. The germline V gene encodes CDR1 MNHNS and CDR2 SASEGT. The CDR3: CASSEGLAEINEQFF. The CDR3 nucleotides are TGTGCCAGCAGTGAGGGACTAGCAGAGATCAATGAGCAGTTCTTC.

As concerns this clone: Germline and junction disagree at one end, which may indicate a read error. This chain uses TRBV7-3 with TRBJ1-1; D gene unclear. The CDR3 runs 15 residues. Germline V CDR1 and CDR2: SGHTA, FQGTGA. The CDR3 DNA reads TGTGCCAGCTCGCGATTTGGACCCCCAAACAATGAAGCTTTCTTT. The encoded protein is CASSRFGPPNNEAFF. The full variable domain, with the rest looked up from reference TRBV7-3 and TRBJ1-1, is GAGVSQTPSNKVTEKGKYVELRCDPISGHTALYWYRQSLGQGPEFLIYFQGTGAADDSGLPNDRFFAVRPEGSVSTLKIQRTERGDSAVYLCASSRFGPPNNEAFFGQGTRLTVV.

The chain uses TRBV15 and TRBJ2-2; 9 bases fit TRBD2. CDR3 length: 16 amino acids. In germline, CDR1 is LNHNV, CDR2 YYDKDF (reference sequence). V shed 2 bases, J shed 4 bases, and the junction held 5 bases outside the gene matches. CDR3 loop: CATSRTGTSLTGELFF. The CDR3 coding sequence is TGTGCCACCAGCAGAACCGGGACTAGCCTCACCGGGGAGCTGTTTTTT.

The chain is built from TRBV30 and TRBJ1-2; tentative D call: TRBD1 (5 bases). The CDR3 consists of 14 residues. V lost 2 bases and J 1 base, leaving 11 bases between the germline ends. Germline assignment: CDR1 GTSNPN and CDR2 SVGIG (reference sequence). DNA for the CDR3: TGTGCCTGGAGTTGGGGGGAGTATAACTATGGCTACACCTTC. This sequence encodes CAWSWGEYNYGYTF.

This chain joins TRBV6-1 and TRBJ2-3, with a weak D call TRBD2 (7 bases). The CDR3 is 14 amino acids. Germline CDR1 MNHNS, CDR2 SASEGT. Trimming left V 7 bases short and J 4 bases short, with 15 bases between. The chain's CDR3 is CASITGRGPDTQYF. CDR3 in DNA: TGTGCCAGCATCACAGGGAGGGGCCCAGATACGCAGTATTTT.

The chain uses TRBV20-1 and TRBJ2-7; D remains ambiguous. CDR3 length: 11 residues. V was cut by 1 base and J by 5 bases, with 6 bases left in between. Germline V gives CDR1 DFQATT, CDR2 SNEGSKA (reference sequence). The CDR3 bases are TGCAGTGCTAGAGGGAGTCACGAGCAGTACTTC. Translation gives CSARGSHEQYF.

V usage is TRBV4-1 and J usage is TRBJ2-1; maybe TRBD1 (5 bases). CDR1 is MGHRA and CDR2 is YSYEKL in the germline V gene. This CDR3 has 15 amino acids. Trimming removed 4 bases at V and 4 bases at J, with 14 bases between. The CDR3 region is CASSPLPTEYNEQFF. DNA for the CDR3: TGCGCCAGCAGCCCTCTCCCGACAGAATACAATGAGCAGTTCTTC.

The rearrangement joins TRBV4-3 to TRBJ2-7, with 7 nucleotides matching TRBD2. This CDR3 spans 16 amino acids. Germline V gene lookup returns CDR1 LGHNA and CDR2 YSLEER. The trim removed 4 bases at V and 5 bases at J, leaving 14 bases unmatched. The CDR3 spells CASSPAPGEGFHEQYF. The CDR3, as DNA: TGCGCCAGCAGCCCCGCCCCGGGGGAGGGATTCCACGAGCAGTACTTC.

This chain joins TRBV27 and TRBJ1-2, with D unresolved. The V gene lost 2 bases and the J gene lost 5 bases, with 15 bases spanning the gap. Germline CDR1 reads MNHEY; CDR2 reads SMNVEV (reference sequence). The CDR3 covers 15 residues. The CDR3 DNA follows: TGTGCCAGCAGTTTAACAGTGCGCCCCCCGTATGGCTACACCTTC. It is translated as CASSLTVRPPYGYTF.

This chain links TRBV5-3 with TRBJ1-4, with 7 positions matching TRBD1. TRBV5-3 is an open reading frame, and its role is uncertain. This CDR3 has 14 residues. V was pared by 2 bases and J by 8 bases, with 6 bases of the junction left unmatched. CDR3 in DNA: TGTGCCAGAAGCTTAGACAGGGTACGGGAAAAACTGTTTTTT. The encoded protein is CARSLDRVREKLFF.

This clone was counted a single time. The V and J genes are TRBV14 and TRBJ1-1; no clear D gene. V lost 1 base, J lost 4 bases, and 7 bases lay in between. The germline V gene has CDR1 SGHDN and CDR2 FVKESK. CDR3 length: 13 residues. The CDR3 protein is CASSQAGRTEAFF. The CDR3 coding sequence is TGTGCCAGCAGCCAAGCGGGCCGCACTGAAGCTTTCTTT.

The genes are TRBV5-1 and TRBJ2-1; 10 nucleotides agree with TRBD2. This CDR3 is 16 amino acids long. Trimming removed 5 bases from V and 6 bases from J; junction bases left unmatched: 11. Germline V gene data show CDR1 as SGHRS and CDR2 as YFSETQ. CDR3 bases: TGCGCCAGCAGTCCTGATCTAGCGGGAGTTTTCAATGAGCAGTTCTTC. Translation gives CASSPDLAGVFNEQFF. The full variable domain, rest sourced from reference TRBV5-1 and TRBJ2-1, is KAGVTQTPRYLIKTRGQQVTLSCSPISGHRSVSWYQQTPGQGLQFLFEYFSETQRNKGNFPGRFSGRQFSNSRSEMNVSTLELGDSALYLCASSPDLAGVFNEQFFGPGTRLTVL.

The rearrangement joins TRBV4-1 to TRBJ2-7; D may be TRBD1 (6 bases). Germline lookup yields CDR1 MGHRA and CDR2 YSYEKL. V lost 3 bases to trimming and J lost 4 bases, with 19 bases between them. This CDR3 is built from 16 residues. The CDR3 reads CASSQKPGTNLYEQYF. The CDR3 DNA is TGCGCCAGCAGCCAGAAGCCCGGGACAAATCTTTACGAGCAGTACTTC.

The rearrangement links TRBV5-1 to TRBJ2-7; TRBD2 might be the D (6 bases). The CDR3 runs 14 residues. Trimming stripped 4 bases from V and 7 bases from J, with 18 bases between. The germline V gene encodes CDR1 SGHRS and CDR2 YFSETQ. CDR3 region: CASSGGTSSREQYF. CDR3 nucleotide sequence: TGCGCCAGCAGCGGAGGGACTTCCTCTAGGGAGCAGTACTTC.

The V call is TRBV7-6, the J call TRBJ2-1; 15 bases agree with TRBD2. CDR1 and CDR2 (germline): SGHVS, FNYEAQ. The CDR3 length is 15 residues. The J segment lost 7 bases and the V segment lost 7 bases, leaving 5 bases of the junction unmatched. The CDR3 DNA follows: TGTGCCAGCACCGGACTAGCGGGAGGGCCGAATGAGCAGTTCTTC. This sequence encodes CASTGLAGGPNEQFF.

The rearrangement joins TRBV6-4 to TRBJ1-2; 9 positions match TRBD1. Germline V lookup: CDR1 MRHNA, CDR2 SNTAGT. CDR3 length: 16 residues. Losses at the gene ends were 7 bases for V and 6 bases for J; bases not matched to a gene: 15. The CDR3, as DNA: TGTGCCAGCAATCAAGTAAGGGACAGGGAGAGAAATGGCTACACCTTC. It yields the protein CASNQVRDRERNGYTF.

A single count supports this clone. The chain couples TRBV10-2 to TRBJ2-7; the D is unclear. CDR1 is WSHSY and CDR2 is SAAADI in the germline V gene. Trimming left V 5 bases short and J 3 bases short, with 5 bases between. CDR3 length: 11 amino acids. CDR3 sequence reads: CASSLFYEQYF. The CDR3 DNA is TGCGCCAGCAGTTTGTTCTACGAGCAGTACTTC.